The rows below give T cell receptor beta chains drawn from one sample of a study of beta chain features in type 1 diabetes. Sequenced by immunoSEQ multiplex PCR; TCRdb stores in-frame clones only, minus some. Of fewer than 500,000 clones in the sample, roughly 13% were seen once. The sample was naive CD4+ T cells from blood. The receptors come from a young man in good health. Each CDR3 is given with its conserved first and last residue. The order of the fields is J gene, V gene, clone size, CDR3 length, D gene, CDR3 protein, CDR3 DNA. D genes are given only for firm matches. Clone size is stated in some rows and not others, as once, few, many or a class when expanded.

J: TRBJ2-4
V: TRBV9
size: once
length: 16
D: .
CDR3: CASSGGSDFLRDIQYF
DNA: TGTGCCAGCAGCGGAGGGTCTGACTTTTTGCGGGACATTCAGTACTTC

J: TRBJ2-2
V: TRBV7-2
size: .
length: 16
D: .
CDR3: CASSLRWPPNTGELFF
DNA: TGTGCCAGCAGCTTACGATGGCCTCCGAACACCGGGGAGCTGTTTTTT

J: TRBJ2-7
V: TRBV18
size: few
length: 16
D: .
CDR3: CASSPTAPLIYYEQYF
DNA: TGTGCCAGCTCACCGACAGCCCCGTTGATCTACTACGAGCAGTACTTC

J: TRBJ2-1
V: TRBV7-8
size: .
length: 16
D: TRBD1
CDR3: CASSPFRDRGLNEQFF
DNA: TGTGCCAGCAGCCCGTTCCGGGACAGGGGGCTGAATGAGCAGTTCTTC

J: TRBJ2-7
V: TRBV19
size: .
length: 14
D: .
CDR3: CASTPRWSSYEQYF
DNA: TGTGCCAGTACCCCCAGATGGAGCTCCTACGAGCAGTACTTC

J: TRBJ2-3
V: TRBV15
size: .
length: 13
D: .
CDR3: CATSRGITDTQYF
DNA: TGTGCCACCAGCAGAGGGATCACAGATACGCAGTATTTT

J: TRBJ1-2
V: TRBV9
size: .
length: 15
D: .
CDR3: CASSPQDGAASSYTF
DNA: TGTGCCAGCAGCCCACAGGACGGGGCCGCTTCTAGCTACACCTTC

J: TRBJ2-3
V: TRBV7-2
size: .
length: 14
D: TRBD1
CDR3: CASSLAQGADTQYF
DNA: TGTGCCAGCAGCTTAGCCCAGGGGGCAGATACGCAGTATTTT

J: TRBJ2-1
V: TRBV4-3
size: few
length: 17
D: .
CDR3: CASSQDPEGDSYNEQFF
DNA: TGCGCCAGCAGCCAAGACCCGGAGGGGGATTCCTACAATGAGCAGTTCTTC

J: TRBJ2-2
V: TRBV4-2
size: few
length: 15
D: TRBD1
CDR3: CASSRDRGRSGELFF
DNA: TGTGCCAGCAGTAGGGACAGGGGAAGATCCGGGGAGCTGTTTTTT

J: TRBJ2-7
V: TRBV5-1
size: few
length: 16
D: TRBD2
CDR3: CASSFLAGALPYEQYF
DNA: TGCGCCAGCAGCTTCCTAGCGGGGGCCCTCCCCTACGAGCAGTACTTC

J: TRBJ2-5
V: TRBV7-2
size: .
length: 17
D: TRBD2
CDR3: CASSLDLLAGGSETQYF
DNA: TGTGCCAGCAGCTTAGATCTTCTTGCGGGGGGTTCAGAGACCCAGTACTTC

J: TRBJ2-2
V: TRBV14
size: few
length: 18
D: .
CDR3: CASSQVIGGRWLAGELFF
DNA: TGTGCCAGCAGCCAAGTGATCGGCGGACGGTGGCTTGCCGGGGAGCTGTTTTTT

J: TRBJ1-1
V: TRBV7-9
size: .
length: 15
D: TRBD1
CDR3: CASSEPDRDDTEAFF
DNA: TGTGCCAGCAGCGAACCGGACAGGGACGACACTGAAGCTTTCTTT

J: TRBJ2-3
V: TRBV7-2
size: .
length: 16
D: .
CDR3: CASSLDESFPLRTQYF
DNA: TGTGCCAGCAGCTTAGATGAGTCTTTCCCCCTTCGTACGCAGTATTTT